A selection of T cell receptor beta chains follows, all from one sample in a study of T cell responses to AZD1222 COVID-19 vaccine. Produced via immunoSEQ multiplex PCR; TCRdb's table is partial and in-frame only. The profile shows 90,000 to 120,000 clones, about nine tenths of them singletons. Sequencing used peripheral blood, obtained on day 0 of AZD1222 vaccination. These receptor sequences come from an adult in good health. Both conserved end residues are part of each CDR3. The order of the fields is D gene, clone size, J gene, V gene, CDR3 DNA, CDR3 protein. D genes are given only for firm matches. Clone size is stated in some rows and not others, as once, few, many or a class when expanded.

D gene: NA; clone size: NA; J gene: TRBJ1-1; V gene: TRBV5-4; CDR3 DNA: TGTGCCAGCAGCTTGGACCCCAGCACTGAAGCTTTCTTT; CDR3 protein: CASSLDPSTEAFF
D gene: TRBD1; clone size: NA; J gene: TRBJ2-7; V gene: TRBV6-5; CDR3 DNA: TGTGCCAGCAGTTACTTGGGACAGGGGTCGGGCGAGCAGTACTTC; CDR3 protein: CASSYLGQGSGEQYF
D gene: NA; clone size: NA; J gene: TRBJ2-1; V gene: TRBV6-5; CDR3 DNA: TGTGCCAGCAGCCTCTTCCGTGGGGGGCCGGATGAGCAGTTCTTC; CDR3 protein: CASSLFRGGPDEQFF
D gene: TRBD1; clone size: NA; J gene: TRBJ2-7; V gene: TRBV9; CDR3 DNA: TGTGCCAGCAGCTCCGGGACAGGGTACCACGAGCAGTACTTC; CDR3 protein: CASSSGTGYHEQYF
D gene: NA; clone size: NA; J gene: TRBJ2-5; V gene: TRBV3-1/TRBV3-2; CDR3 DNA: TGTGCCAGCAGCCGGCTCAAAGAGACCCAGTACTTC; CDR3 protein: CASSRLKETQYF
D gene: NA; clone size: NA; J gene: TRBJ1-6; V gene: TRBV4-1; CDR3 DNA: TGCGCCAGCAGCCCCGGGACACAGGCCCTTTCACCCCTCCACTTT; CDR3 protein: CASSPGTQALSPLHF
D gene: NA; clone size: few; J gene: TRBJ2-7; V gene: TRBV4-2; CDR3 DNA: TGTGCCAGCAGCCAAGAATGGAGGGGGGACTACGAGCAGTACTTC; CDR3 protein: CASSQEWRGDYEQYF
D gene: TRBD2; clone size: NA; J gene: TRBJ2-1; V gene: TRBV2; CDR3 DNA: TGTGCCAGCAGTGAGTATCCAGCGGGGGCCGTACTCAAGAATGAGCAGTTCTTC; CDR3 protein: CASSEYPAGAVLKNEQFF
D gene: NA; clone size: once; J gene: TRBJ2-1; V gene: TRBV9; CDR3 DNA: TGTGCCAGCAGCGGTACCGGGACTCACTACAATGAGCAGTTCTTC; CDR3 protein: CASSGTGTHYNEQFF
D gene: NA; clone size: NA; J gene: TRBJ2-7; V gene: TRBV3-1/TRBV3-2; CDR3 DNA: TGTGCCAGCAGCCAAGTAACTCCAGAAGACTACGAGCAGTACTTC; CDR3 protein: CASSQVTPEDYEQYF
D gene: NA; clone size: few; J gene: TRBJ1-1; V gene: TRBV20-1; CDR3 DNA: TGCAGTGCTAGAATAGGATTACCGGCTTTCTTT; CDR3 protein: CSARIGLPAFF
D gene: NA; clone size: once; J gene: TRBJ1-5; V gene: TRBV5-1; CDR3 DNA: TGCGCCAGCAGCGCAACGACAGATCAGCCCCAGCATTTT; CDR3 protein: CASSATTDQPQHF
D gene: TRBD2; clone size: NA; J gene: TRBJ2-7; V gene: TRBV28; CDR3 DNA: TGTGCCAGCAGTCTACCTAGTGGGGGGGGCGAGCAGTACTTC; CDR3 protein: CASSLPSGGGEQYF
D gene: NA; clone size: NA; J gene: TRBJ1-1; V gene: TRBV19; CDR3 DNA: TGTGCCAGTAGTACGACAGTGAACACTGAAGCTTTCTTT; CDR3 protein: CASSTTVNTEAFF
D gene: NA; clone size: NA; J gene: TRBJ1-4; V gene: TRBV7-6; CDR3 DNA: TGTGCCAGCAGCTTAGACAGGGATGATAATGAAAAACTGTTTTTT; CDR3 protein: CASSLDRDDNEKLFF
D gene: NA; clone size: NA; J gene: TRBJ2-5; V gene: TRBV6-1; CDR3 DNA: TGTGCCAGCAGTGAACTAGTGGGGGGGCGTGAGACCCAGTACTTC; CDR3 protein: CASSELVGGRETQYF
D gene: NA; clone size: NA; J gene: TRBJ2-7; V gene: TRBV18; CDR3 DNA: TGTGCCAGCTCACCACCGGGCAGGGGCTCCTACGAGCAGTACTTC; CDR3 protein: CASSPPGRGSYEQYF
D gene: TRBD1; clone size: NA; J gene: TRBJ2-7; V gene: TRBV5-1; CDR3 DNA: TGCGCCAGCAGCTTGGGACAGGGGGCTTACGAGCAGTACTTC; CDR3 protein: CASSLGQGAYEQYF
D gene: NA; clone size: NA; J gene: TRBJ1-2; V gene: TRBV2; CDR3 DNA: TGTGCCAGCAGTGAAGGACCGGCACCTTATGGCTACACCTTC; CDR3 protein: CASSEGPAPYGYTF
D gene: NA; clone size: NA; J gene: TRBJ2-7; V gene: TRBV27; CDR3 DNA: TGTGCCAGCAGTTTCATATTTTATTCGTACGAGCAGTACTTC; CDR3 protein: CASSFIFYSYEQYF
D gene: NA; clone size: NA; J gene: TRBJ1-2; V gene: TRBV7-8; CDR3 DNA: TGTGCCAGCAGCTTAGTTGTGACGGCCTATGGCTACACCTTC; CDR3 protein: CASSLVVTAYGYTF
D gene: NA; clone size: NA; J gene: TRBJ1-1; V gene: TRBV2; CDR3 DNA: TGTGCCAGCAGCTCCGGGAGGCAAGCAGATCAAGCTTTCTTT; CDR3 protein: CASSSGRQADQAFF
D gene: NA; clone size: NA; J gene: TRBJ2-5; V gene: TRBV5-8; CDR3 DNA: TGTGCCAGCAGCTTGTTAACTGATTGGGCAGGAGCCCAAGAGACCCAGTACTTC; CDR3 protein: CASSLLTDWAGAQETQYF
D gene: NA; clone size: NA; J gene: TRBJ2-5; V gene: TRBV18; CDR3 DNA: TGTGCCAGCTCACCAGGCACTGGAGAACAAGAGACCCAGTACTTC; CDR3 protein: CASSPGTGEQETQYF
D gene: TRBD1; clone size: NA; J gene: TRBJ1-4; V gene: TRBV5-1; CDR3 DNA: TGCGCCAGCAGCTTAACAGGGGGTTTCGAAAAACTGTTTTTT; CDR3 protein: CASSLTGGFEKLFF
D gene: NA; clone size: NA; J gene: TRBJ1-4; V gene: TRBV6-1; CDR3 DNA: TGTGCCAGCAGGGGACACCCGGGCGGAAAACTGTTTTTT; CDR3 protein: CASRGHPGGKLFF
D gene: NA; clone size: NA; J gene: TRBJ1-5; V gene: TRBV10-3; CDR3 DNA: TGTGCCATCAGTGAGACTTACAATCAGCCCCAGCATTTT; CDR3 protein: CAISETYNQPQHF
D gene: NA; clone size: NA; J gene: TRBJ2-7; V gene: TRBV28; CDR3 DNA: TGTGCCAGCAGAAGTACACGATCGGGGGCCTACGAGCAGTACTTC; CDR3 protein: CASRSTRSGAYEQYF
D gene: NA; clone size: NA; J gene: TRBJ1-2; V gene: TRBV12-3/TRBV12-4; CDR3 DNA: TGTGCCAGCAGTTTTGGAGCCTATGGCTACACCTTC; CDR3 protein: CASSFGAYGYTF
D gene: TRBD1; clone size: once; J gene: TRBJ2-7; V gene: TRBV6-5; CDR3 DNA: TGTGCCAGCAGAGGACAGGTATTTTCGGCCTACGAGCAGTACTTC; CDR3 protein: CASRGQVFSAYEQYF
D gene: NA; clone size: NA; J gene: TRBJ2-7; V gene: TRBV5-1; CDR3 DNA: TGCGCCAGCAGCTCCGGTAACGAGCAGTACTTC; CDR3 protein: CASSSGNEQYF
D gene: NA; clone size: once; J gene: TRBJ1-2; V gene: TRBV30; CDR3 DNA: TGTGCCTGGAGTGTACAGTCCGGGGCAAACTATGGCTACACCTTC; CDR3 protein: CAWSVQSGANYGYTF
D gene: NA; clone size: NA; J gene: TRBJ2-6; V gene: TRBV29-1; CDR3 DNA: TGCAGCGCAGGACACGGGAAATCCGGGGCCAACGTCCTGACTTTC; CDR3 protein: CSAGHGKSGANVLTF
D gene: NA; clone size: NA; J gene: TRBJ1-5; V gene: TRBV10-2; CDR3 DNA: TGCGCCAGCAGTGAGGGGGGACGAGTGGAGCCCCAGCATTTT; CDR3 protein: CASSEGGRVEPQHF
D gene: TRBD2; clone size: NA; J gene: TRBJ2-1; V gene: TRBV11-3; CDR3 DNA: TGTGCCAGCAGCTTAGGTCAGGGAGGGAATGAGCAGTTCTTC; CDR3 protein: CASSLGQGGNEQFF
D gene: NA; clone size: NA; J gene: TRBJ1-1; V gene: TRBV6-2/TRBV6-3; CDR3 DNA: TGTGCCAGCAGCAAGGGCGGTTCGGGTAACACTGAAGCTTTCTTT; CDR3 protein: CASSKGGSGNTEAFF
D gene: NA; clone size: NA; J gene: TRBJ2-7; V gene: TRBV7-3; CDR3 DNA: TGTGCCAGCAGCTCGGGACTCCTCGAGCAGTACTTC; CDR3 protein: CASSSGLLEQYF
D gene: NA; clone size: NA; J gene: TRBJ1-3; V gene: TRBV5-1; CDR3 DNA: TGCGCCAGCGGCCAAGGAAACACCATATATTTT; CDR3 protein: CASGQGNTIYF
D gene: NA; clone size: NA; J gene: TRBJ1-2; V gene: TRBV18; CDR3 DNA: TGTGCCAGCTCATCGGGATTTGACTATGGCTACACCTTC; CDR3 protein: CASSSGFDYGYTF